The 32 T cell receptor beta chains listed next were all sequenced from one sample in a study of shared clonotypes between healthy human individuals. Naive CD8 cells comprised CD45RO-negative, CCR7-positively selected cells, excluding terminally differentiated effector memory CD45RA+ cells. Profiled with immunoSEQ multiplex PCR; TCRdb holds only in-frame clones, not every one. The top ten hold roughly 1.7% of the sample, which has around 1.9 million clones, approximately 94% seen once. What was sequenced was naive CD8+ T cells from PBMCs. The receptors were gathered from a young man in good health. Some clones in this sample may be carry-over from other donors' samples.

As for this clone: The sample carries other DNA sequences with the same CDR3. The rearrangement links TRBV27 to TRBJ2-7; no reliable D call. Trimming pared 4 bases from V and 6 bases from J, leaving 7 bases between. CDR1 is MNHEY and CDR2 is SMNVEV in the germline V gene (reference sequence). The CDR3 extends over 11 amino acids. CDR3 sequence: CASSSGGEQYF. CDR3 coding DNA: TGTGCCAGCAGTTCGGGTGGCGAGCAGTACTTC.

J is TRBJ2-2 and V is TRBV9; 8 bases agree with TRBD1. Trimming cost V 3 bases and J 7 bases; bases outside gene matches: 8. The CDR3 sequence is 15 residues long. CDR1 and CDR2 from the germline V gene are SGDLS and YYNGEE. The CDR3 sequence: CASSARTTGDGELFF. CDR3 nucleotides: TGTGCCAGCAGCGCTAGGACGACAGGGGACGGGGAGCTGTTTTTT.

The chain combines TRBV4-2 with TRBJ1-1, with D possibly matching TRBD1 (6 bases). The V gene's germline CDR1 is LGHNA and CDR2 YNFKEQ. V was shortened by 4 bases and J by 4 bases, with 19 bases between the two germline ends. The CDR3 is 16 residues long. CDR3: CASSLLAGGVGTEAFF. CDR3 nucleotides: TGTGCCAGCAGCCTCCTCGCGGGGGGCGTTGGCACTGAAGCTTTCTTT.

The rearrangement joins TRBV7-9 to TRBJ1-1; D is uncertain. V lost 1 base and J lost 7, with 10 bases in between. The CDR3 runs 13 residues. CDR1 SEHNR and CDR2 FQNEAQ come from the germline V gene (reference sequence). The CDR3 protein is CASSLVGWNEAFF. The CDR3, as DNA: TGTGCCAGCAGCTTAGTAGGGTGGAATGAAGCTTTCTTT.

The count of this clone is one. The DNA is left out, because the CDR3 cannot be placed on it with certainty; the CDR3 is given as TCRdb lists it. The CDR3 is CASSFGPGMMADTQYF. This rearrangement joins TRBV7-6 to TRBJ2-3; the table gives TRBD2 as D, unverified against the DNA. The CDR3 sequence runs 16 residues, both termini included. Germline V gene lookup returns CDR1 SGHVS and CDR2 FNYEAQ.

The CDR3 nucleotides read TGTGCCAGCAGTCCCCGGGCCTACAATCAGCCCCAGCATTTT. Its translation: CASSPRAYNQPQHF. V and J are TRBV27 and TRBJ1-5, with no clear D. The CDR3 totals 14 residues. The V end was cut by 5 bases, the J end by 3 bases, with 11 bases between. Germline CDR1 is MNHEY and CDR2 is SMNVEV (reference sequence).

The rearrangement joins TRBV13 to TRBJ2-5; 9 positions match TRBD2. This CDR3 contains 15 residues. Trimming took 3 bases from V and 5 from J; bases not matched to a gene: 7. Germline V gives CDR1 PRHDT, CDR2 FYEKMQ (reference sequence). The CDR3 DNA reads TGTGCCAGCAGCTTTCTAGCGGGATCCGAGGAGACCCAGTACTTC. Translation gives CASSFLAGSEETQYF.

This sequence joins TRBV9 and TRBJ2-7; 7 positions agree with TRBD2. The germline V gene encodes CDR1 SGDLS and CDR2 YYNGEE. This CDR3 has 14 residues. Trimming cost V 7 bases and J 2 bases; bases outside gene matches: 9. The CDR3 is CASGVGDYPYEQYF. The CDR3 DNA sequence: TGTGCCAGCGGGGTGGGGGACTATCCCTACGAGCAGTACTTC.

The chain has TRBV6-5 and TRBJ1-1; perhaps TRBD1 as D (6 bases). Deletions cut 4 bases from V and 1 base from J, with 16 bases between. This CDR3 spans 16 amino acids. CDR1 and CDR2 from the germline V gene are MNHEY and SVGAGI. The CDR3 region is CASSSPLGAENTEAFF. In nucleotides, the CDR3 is TGTGCCAGCAGTTCCCCCTTGGGGGCCGAGAACACTGAAGCTTTCTTT.

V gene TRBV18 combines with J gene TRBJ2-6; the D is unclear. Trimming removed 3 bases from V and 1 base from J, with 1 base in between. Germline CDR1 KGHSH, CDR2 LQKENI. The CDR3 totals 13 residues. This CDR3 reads CASSPSGANVLTF. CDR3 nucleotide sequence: TGTGCCAGCTCACCTTCTGGGGCCAACGTCCTGACTTTC.

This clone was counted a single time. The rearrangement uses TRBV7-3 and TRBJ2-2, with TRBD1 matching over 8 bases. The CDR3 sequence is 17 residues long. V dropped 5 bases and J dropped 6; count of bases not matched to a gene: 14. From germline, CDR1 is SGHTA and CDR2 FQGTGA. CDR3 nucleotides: TGTGCCAGCAGCCCCAGGTCTGGCAGGGGGCGCCCCGGGGAGCTGTTTTTT. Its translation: CASSPRSGRGRPGELFF.

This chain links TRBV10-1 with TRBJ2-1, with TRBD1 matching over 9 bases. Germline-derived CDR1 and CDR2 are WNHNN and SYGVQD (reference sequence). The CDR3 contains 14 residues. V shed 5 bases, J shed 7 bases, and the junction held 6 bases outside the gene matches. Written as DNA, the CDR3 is TGCGCCAGCAGTCAAGGGACAGGGAAAAATGAGCAGTTCTTC. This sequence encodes CASSQGTGKNEQFF.

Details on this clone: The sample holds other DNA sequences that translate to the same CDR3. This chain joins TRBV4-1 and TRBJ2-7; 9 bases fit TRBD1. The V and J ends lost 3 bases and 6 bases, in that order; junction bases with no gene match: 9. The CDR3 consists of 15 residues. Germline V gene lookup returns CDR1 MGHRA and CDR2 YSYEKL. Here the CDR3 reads CASSQVGGQGREQYF. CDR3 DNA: TGCGCCAGCAGCCAGGTCGGCGGACAGGGGCGCGAGCAGTACTTC.

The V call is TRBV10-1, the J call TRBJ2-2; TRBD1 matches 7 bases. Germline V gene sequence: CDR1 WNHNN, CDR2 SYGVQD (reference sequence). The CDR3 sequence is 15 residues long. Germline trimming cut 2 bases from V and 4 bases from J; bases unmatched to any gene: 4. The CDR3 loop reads CASSETGVATGELFF. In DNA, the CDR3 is TGCGCCAGCAGTGAGACAGGGGTTGCCACCGGGGAGCTGTTTTTT.

DNA for the CDR3: TGTGCCAGCAGTGCCAGCGACAGGGGTTGGGAGACCCAGTACTTC. It specifies CASSASDRGWETQYF. The V call is TRBV6-6, the J call TRBJ2-5; TRBD1 matches 8 bases. Germline V gene lookup returns CDR1 MNHNY and CDR2 SVGAGI (reference sequence). The V gene end was trimmed by 5 bases and the J gene end by 5 bases; junction bases not matched to a gene: 10. There are 15 residues in the CDR3.

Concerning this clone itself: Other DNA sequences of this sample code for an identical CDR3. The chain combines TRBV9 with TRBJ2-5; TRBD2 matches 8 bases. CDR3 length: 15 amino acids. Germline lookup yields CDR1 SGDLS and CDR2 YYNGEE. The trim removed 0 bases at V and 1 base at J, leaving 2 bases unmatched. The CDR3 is CASSVDGRGQETQYF. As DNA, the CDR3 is TGTGCCAGCAGCGTAGACGGGAGGGGCCAAGAGACCCAGTACTTC. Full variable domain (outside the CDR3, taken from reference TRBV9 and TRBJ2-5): DSGVTQTPKHLITATGQRVTLRCSPRSGDLSVYWYQQSLDQGLQFLIQYYNGEERAKGNILERFSAQQFPDLHSELNLSSLELGDSALYFCASSVDGRGQETQYFGPGTRLLVL.

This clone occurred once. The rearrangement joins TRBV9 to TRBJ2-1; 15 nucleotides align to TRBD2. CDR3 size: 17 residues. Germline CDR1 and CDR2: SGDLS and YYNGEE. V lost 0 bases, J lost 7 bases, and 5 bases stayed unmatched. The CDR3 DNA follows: TGTGCCAGCAGCGTAGCGCGTGGGACTAGCGGGAGGAATGAGCAGTTCTTC. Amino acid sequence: CASSVARGTSGRNEQFF.

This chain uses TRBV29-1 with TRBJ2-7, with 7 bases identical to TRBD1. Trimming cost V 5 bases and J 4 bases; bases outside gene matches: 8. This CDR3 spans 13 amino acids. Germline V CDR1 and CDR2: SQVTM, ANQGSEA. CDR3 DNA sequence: TGCAGCGTTTTCCCCGGGACAGATTACGAGCAGTACTTC. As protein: CSVFPGTDYEQYF.

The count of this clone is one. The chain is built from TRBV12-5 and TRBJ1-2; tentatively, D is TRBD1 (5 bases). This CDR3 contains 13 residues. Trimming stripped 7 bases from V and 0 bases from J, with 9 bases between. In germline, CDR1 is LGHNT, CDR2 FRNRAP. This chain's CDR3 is CASAWGTNYGYTF. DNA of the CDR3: TGTGCTAGTGCCTGGGGGACTAACTATGGCTACACCTTC. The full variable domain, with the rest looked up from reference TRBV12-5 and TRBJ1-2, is DARVTQTPRHKVTEMGQEVTMRCQPILGHNTVFWYRQTMMQGLELLAYFRNRAPLDDSGMPKDRFSAEMPDATLATLKIQPSEPRDSAVYFCASAWGTNYGYTFGSGTRLTVV.

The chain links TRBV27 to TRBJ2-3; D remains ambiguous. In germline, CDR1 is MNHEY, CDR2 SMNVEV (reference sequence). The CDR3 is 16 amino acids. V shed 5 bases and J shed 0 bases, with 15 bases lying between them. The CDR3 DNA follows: TGTGCCAGCAGTCCGGACGTAACTTCTAGCACAGATACGCAGTATTTT. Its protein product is CASSPDVTSSTDTQYF.

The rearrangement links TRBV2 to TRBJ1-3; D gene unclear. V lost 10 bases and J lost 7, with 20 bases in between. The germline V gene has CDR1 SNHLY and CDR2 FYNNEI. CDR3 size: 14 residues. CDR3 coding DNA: TGTGCCACCGAAGGCGGGATTGCTAGGAACACCATATATTTT. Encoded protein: CATEGGIARNTIYF.

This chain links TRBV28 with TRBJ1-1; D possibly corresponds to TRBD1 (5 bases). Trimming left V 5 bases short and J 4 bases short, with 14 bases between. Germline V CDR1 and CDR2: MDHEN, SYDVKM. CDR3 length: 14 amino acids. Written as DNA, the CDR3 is TGTGCCAGCAGTAAGCAGGGTTCCGGCACTGAAGCTTTCTTT. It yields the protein CASSKQGSGTEAFF.

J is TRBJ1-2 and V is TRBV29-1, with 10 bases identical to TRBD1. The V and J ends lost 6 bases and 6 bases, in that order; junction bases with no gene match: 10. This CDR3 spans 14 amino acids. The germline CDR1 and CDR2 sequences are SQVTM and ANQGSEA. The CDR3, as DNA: TGCAGCGTCCAGACAGGGGGCTGGGTTAATGGCTACACCTTC. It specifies CSVQTGGWVNGYTF.

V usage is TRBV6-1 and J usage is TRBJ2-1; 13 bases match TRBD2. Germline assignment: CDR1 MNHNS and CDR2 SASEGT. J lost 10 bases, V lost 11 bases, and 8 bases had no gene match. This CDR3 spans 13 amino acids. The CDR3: CARGLAGVGEQFF. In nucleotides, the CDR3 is TGTGCCCGCGGACTAGCGGGAGTAGGGGAGCAGTTCTTC.

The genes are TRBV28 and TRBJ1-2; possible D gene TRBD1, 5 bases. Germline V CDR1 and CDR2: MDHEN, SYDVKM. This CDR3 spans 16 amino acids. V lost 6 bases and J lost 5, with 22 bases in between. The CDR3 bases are TGTGCCAGCAGGGGGCAAAGAATGGCGGACCGTTATGGCTACACCTTC. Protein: CASRGQRMADRYGYTF.

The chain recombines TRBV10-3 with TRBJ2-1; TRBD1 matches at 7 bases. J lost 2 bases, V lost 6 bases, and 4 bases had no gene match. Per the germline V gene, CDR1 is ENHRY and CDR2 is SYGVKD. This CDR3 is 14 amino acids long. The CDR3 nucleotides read TGTGCCATCAGGGGGACAGAGGCCTACAATGAGCAGTTCTTC. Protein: CAIRGTEAYNEQFF.

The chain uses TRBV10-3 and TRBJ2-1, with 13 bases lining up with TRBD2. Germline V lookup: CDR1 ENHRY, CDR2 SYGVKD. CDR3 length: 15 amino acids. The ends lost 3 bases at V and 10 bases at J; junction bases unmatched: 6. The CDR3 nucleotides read TGTGCCATCAGTGACTGGACTAGCGGGGGAGGAGAGCAGTTCTTC. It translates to CAISDWTSGGGEQFF.

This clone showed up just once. The DNA of the CDR3 is TGTGCCAGCAGATCCGACACTGAAGCTTTCTTT. It codes for CASRSDTEAFF. V usage is TRBV6-1 and J usage is TRBJ1-1; D remains unclear. Germline V gene sequence: CDR1 MNHNS, CDR2 SASEGT. Trimming left V 6 bases short and J 3 bases short, with 5 bases between. The CDR3 length is 11 residues.

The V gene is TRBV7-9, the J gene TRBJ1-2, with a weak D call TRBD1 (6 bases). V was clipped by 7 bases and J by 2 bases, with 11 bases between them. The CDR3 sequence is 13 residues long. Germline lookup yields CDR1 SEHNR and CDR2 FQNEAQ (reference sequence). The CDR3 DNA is TGTGCCAGCACCCTAGGGACAAACTATGGCTACACCTTC. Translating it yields CASTLGTNYGYTF.

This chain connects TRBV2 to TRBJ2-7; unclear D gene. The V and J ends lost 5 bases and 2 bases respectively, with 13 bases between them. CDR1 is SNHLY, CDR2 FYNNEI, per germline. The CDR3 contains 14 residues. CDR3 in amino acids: CASSIVGRPYEQYF. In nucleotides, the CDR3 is TGTGCCAGCAGTATTGTTGGACGTCCCTACGAGCAGTACTTC.

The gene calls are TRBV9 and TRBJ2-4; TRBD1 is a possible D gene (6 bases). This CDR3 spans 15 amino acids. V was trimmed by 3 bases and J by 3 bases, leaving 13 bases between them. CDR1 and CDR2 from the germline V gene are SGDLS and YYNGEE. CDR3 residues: CASSGQGRDKNIQYF. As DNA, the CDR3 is TGTGCCAGCAGCGGGCAGGGGAGAGACAAAAACATTCAGTACTTC.

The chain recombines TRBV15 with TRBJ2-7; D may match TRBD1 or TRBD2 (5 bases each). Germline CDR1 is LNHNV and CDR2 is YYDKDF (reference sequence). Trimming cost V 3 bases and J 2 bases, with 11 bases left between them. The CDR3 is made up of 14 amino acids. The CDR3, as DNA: TGTGCCACCAGCAGTGGGCAGGGAGCCTACGAGCAGTACTTC. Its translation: CATSSGQGAYEQYF.